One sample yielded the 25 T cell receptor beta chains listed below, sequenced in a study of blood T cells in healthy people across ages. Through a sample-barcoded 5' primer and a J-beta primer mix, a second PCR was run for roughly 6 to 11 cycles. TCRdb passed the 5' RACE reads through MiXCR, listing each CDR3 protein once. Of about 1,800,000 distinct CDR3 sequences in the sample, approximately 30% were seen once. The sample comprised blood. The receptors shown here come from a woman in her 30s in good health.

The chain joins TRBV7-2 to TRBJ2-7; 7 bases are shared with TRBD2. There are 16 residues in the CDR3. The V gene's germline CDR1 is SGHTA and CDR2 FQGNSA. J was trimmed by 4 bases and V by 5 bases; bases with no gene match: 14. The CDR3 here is CASSATGTTRSYEQYF. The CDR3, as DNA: TGTGCCAGCAGCGCCACCGGGACTACCAGATCGTACGAGCAGTACTTC.

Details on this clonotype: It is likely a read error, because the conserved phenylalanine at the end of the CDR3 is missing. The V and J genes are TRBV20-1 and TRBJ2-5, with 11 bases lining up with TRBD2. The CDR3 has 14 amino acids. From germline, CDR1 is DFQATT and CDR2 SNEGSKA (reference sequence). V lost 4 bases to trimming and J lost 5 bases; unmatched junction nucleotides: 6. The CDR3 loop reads CSATLAGVRETQYL. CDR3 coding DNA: TGCAGTGCTACACTAGCGGGAGTGAGGGAGACCCAGTACCTC.

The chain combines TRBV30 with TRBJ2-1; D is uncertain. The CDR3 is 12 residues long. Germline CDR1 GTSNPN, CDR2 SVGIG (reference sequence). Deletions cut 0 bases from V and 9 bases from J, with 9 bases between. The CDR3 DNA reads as TGTGCCTGGAGTGTACACCCCGGTGAGCAGTTCTTC. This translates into CAWSVHPGEQFF.

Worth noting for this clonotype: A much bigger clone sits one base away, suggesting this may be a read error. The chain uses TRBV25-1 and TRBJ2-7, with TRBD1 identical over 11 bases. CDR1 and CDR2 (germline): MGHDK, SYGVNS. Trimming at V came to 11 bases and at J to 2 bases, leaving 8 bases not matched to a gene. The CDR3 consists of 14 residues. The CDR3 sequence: CAGRGTGGAYEQYF. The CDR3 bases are TGTGCCGGCCGCGGGACAGGGGGTGCCTACGAGCAGTACTTC.

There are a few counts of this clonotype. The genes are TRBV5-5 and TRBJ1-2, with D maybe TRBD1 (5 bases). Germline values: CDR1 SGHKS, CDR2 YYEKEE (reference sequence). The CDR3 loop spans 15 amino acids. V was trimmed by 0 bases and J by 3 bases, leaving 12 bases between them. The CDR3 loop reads CASSLARGADYGYTF. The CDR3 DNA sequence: TGTGCCAGCAGCTTGGCTCGAGGGGCAGACTATGGCTACACCTTC.

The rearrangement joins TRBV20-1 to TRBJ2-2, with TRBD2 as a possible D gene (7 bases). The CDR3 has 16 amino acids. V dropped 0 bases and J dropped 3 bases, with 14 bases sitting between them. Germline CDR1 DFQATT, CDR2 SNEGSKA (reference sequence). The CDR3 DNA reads TGCAGTGCTAGAGAGAGGGGGGGGGTACACACCGGGGAGCTGTTTTTT. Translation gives CSARERGGVHTGELFF.

DNA of the CDR3: TGTGCCAGCAGCCAACCGGGACTAGCAGCAAGCTCCTACAATGAGCAGTTCTTC. Its protein is CASSQPGLAASSYNEQFF. The genes are TRBV14 and TRBJ2-1, with TRBD2 identical over 9 bases. Germline CDR1 and CDR2: SGHDN and FVKESK. This CDR3 spans 18 amino acids. V trimming: 2 bases; J trimming: 0 bases; junction bases outside the gene matches: 8.

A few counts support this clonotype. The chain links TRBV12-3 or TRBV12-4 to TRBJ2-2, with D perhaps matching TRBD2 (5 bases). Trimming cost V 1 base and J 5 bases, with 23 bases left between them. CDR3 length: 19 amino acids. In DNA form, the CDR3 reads TGTGCCAGCAGTTTAGAAGGATTTAATCACGGGAAGTGTACCGGGGAGCTGTTTTTT. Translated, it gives CASSLEGFNHGKCTGELFF.

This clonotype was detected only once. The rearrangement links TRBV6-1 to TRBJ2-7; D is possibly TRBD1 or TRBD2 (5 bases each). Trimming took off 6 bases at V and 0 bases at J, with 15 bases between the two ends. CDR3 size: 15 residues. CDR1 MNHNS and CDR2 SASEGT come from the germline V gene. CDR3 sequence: CASSPRDPSSYEQYF. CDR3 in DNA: TGTGCCAGCAGCCCCCGGGACCCGAGCTCCTACGAGCAGTACTTC.

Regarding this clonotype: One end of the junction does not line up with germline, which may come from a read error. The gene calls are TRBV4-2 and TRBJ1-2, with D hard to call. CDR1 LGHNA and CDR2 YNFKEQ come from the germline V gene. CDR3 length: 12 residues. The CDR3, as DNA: TGTGCCAGCAGCCAAGAACTCTATGGCTACATCTTC. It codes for CASSQELYGYIF.

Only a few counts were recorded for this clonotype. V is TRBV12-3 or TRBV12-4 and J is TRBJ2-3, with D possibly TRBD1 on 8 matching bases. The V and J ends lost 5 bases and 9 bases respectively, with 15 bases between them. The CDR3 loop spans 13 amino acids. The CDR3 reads CASSTGQGGTQYF. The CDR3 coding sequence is TGTGCCAGCAGTACCGGACAGGGAGGGACGCAGTATTTT.

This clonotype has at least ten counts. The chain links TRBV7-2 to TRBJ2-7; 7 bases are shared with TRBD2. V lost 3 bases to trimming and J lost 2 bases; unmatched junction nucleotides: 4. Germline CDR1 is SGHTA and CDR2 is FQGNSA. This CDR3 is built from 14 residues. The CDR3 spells CASSFSGFPYEQYF. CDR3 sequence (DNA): TGTGCCAGCAGCTTTAGCGGGTTCCCCTACGAGCAGTACTTC.

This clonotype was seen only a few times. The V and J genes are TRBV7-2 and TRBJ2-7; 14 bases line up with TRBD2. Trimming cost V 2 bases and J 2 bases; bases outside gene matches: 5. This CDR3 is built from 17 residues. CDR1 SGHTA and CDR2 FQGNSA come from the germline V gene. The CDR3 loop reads CASSLWTSGRSPYEQYF. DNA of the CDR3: TGTGCCAGCAGCTTATGGACTAGCGGGAGGTCGCCCTACGAGCAGTACTTC.

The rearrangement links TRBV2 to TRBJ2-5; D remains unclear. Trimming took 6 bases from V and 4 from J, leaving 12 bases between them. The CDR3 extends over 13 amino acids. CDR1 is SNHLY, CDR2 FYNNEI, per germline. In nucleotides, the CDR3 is TGTGCCAGCAGAAAAGATGGGGTAGAGACCCAGTACTTC. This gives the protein CASRKDGVETQYF.

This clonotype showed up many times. This chain's CDR3 is CASSPRGPDTQYF. The CDR3 nucleotides are TGCGCCAGCAGCCCAAGGGGACCAGATACGCAGTATTTT. The V call is TRBV4-1, the J call TRBJ2-3, with D perhaps matching TRBD1 or TRBD2 (5 bases each). The CDR3 has 13 residues. Germline V CDR1 and CDR2: MGHRA, YSYEKL. V lost 4 bases and J lost 4, with 9 bases in between.

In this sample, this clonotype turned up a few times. CDR3 DNA: TGTGCCAGCACCACGGGACGGGACAATGAGCAGTTCTTC. As protein: CASTTGRDNEQFF. This chain uses TRBV6-5 with TRBJ2-1; D tentatively reads TRBD1 or TRBD2 (5 bases each). The CDR3 has 13 residues. Germline V gives CDR1 MNHEY, CDR2 SVGAGI. V lost 7 bases to trimming and J lost 5 bases, with 12 bases between them.

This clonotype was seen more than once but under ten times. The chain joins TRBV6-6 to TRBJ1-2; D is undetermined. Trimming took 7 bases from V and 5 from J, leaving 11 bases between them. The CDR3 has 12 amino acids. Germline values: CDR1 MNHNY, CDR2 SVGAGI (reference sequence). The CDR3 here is CASTTAGYGYTF. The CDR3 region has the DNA TGTGCCAGCACCACCGCGGGGTATGGCTACACCTTC.

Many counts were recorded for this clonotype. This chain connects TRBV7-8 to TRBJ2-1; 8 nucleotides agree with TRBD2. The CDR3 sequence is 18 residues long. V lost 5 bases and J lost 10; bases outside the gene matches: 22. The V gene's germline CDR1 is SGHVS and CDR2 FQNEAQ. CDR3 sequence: CASSPVGAGGRAISEQFF. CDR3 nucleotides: TGTGCCAGCAGCCCGGTCGGCGCGGGAGGACGGGCAATCAGCGAGCAGTTCTTC.

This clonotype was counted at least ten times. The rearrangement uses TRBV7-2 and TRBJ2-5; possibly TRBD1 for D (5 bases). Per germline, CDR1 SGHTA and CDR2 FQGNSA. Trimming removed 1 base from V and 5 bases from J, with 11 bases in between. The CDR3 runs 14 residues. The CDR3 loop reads CASSLGGAGETQYF. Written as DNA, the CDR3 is TGTGCCAGCAGCTTAGGTGGGGCCGGTGAGACCCAGTACTTC.

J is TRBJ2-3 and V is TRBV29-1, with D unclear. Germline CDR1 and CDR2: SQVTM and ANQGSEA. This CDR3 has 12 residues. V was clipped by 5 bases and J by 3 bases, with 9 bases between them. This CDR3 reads CSVWEGTDTQYF. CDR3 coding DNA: TGCAGCGTTTGGGAAGGAACAGATACGCAGTATTTT.

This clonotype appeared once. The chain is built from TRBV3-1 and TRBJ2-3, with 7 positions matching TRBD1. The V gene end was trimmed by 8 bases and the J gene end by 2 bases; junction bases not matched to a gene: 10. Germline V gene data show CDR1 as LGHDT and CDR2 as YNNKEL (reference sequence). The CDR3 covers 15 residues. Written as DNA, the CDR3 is TGTGCCAGCCACTCGCAGGGGGTTGACACAGATACGCAGTATTTT. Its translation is CASHSQGVDTDTQYF.

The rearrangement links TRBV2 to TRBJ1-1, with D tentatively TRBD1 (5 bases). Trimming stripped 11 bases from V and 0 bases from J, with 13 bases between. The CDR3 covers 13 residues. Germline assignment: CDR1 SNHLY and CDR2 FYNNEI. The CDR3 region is CAGSGHMNTEAFF. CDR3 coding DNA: TGTGCCGGTTCAGGGCACATGAACACTGAAGCTTTCTTT.

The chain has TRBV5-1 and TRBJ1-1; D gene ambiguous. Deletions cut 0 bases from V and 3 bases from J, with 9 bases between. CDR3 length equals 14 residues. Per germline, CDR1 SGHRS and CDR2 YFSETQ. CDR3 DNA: TGCGCCAGCAGCTTGGCCGTGGCGGACACTGAAGCTTTCTTT. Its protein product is CASSLAVADTEAFF.

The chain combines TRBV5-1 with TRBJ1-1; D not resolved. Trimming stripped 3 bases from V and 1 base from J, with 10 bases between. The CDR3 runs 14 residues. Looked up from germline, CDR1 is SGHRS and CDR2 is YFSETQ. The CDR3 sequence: CASSSTDGNTEAFF. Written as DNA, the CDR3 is TGCGCCAGCAGCTCAACCGACGGGAACACTGAAGCTTTCTTT.

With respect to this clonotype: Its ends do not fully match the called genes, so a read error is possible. This CDR3 reads CASSLERQGQDGYIF. CDR3 sequence (DNA): TGCGCCAGCAGCTTGGAGCGTCAGGGGCAAGATGGCTACATCTTC. This chain links TRBV5-1 with TRBJ1-2; a possible D gene is TRBD1 (6 bases). This CDR3 region has 15 residues. Germline V gene sequence: CDR1 SGHRS, CDR2 YFSETQ.